The entry below describes one TCR beta chain. The CDR3 is made up of 11 amino acids. Germline V gene sequence: CDR1 MGHDK, CDR2 SYGVNS. The germline V and J ends were trimmed by 7 bases and 2 bases, with 6 bases remaining between them. Assay: immunoSEQ multiplex PCR; the TCRdb copy retains only in-frame clones and omits some. There are about 68,000 clones in the sample; more than 80% occur only once, and 15% to 18% lies in the top ten. The data stem from a study of control samples from healthy donors and cancer patients. Sequenced input: blood. This clonotype was obtained from a man between 60 and 70 years old in good health. This chain connects TRBV25-1 to TRBJ2-7, with D perhaps matching TRBD2 (5 bases). In DNA, the CDR3 is TGTGCCAGCATGAGGGCCTACGAGCAGTACTTC. This codes for CASMRAYEQYF.